These T cell receptor beta chains were read from a single sample in a study of T cells after yellow fever vaccination. TCRdb re-called the 5' RACE reads through MiXCR, storing one row per CDR3 protein. The top ten hold around 19% of the sample, which has around 350,000 distinct CDR3 sequences, roughly 10% seen once. The starting material was PBMCs, obtained on the day of the first yellow fever vaccination. The receptors come from a man younger than 30 who received the YFV17D yellow fever vaccine. Both conserved end residues are part of each CDR3. A D gene is named only where the DNA matches it firmly. Not every row has a clone size; where given, it reads once, few, many or a size class.

D: TRBD1; V: TRBV19; size: NA; J: TRBJ1-1; DNA: TGTGCCAGTAGTATTCGGACAGGACACACTGAAGCTTTCTTT; CDR3: CASSIRTGHTEAFF
D: TRBD2; V: TRBV5-1; size: few; J: TRBJ2-1; DNA: TGCGCCAGCCGGGGGGTCGGGGGTTCCCTTAATAATGAGCAGTTCTTC; CDR3: CASRGVGGSLNNEQFF
D: TRBD2; V: TRBV12-3/TRBV12-4; size: NA; J: TRBJ2-3; DNA: TGTGCCAGCAGTTTCGGGTCACTAGCGGGGGGGCGAGATACGCAGTATTTT; CDR3: CASSFGSLAGGRDTQYF
D: NA; V: TRBV4-3; size: once; J: TRBJ2-5; DNA: TGCGCCAGCAGCCAAGAGGCGGGTTTACTTAGGGGGGAGACCCAGTACTTC; CDR3: CASSQEAGLLRGETQYF
D: TRBD2; V: TRBV12-3/TRBV12-4; size: few; J: TRBJ2-1; DNA: TGTGCCAGCAGTTTCAGTCGGACTAGCGGGAGCAATGAGCAGTTCTTC; CDR3: CASSFSRTSGSNEQFF
D: NA; V: TRBV27; size: NA; J: TRBJ1-1; DNA: TGTGCCAGCAGTCCAAGCGGGGGGACAGCTTTCTTT; CDR3: CASSPSGGTAFF
D: TRBD2; V: TRBV24-1; size: many; J: TRBJ2-5; DNA: TGTGCCACCAGTGAGGGGTTACTAGCGGACCAAGAGACCCAGTACTTC; CDR3: CATSEGLLADQETQYF
D: NA; V: TRBV4-1; size: NA; J: TRBJ1-1; DNA: TGCGCCAGCAGCCACTCCCAGGAGAACACTGAAGCTTTCTTT; CDR3: CASSHSQENTEAFF
D: NA; V: TRBV4-3; size: NA; J: TRBJ1-4; DNA: TGCGCCAGCAGCACGGACCGCGGTGAAAAACTGTTTTTT; CDR3: CASSTDRGEKLFF
D: NA; V: TRBV30; size: NA; J: TRBJ2-3; DNA: TGTGCCTGGTCTGCAGATACGCAGTATTTT; CDR3: CAWSADTQYF
D: TRBD1; V: TRBV20-1; size: few; J: TRBJ1-2; DNA: TGCAGTGCTAGACGACAGGGAGGGGGTGGCTACACCTTC; CDR3: CSARRQGGGGYTF
D: TRBD1; V: TRBV11-3; size: NA; J: TRBJ2-5; DNA: TGTGCCAGCAGCTTAGCCAGAGGGGACAGCCAAGAGACCCAGTACTTC; CDR3: CASSLARGDSQETQYF